This T cell receptor beta chain was profiled in a study of T cell repertoires in cytomegalovirus infection. Study observations and caveats: Dominating the ex vivo response were TCR beta clonotypes that were CMV-specific and HLA-C-restricted.

The CDR3 has 15 amino acids. The germline gives CDR1 MNHNS, CDR2 SASEGT. Trimming took off 6 bases at V and 2 bases at J, with 14 bases between the two ends. Each CDR3 protein is one row after TCRdb ran MiXCR on the reads. Of some 800,000 distinct CDR3 sequences listed, approximately 32% were seen once; the top ten hold less than 15%. This clonotype occurred many times. Antigen specificity is unknown. V usage is TRBV6-1 and J usage is TRBJ2-4, with D perhaps matching TRBD2 (6 bases). The TCR sequence derives from a human donor in good health (CMV status not recorded). Some clones in this sample may be carry-over from other donors' samples. Sample: cultured CD8+ T cells from PBMCs, taken from culture after CMV antigen stimulation. The CDR3 reads CASRITSWPKNIQYF. CDR3 bases: TGTGCCAGCAGGATTACTAGCTGGCCCAAAAACATTCAGTACTTC.